This T cell receptor (beta chain) appears in the sequencing data of a study of shared clonotypes between healthy human individuals. Trimming took 6 bases from V and 8 from J; bases not matched to a gene: 15. The CDR3 spans 15 residues. The germline V gene encodes CDR1 MDHEN and CDR2 SYDVKM. Repertoires were generated with immunoSEQ multiplex PCR, while TCRdb's copy carries only in-frame clones and drops some. The sample includes about 1.1 million clones, 77% of them seen just once. This chain links TRBV28 with TRBJ1-2; 7 bases align to TRBD1. Material: memory CD4+ T cells from PBMCs. Subset: CD45RA-negative fraction. This TCR was recovered from a man younger than 30 in good health. Some clones in this sample may be carry-over from other donors' samples. The DNA for the CDR3 is TGTGCCAGCAGCTCCCCGCGACAGGGCGCCGACGGCTACACCTTC. This translates into CASSSPRQGADGYTF.